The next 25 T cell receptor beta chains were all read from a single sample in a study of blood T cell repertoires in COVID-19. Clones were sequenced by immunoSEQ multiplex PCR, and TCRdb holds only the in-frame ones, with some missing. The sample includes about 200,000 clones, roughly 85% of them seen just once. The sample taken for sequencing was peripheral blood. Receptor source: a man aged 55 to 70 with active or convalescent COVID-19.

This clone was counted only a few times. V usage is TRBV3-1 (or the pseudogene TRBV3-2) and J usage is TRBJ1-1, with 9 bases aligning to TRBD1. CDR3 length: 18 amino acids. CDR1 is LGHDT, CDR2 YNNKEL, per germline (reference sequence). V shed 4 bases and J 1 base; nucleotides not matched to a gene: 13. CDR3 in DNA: TGTGCCAGCAGCCTGGATCTAGGACAGGGGTTATCGAACACTGAAGCTTTCTTT. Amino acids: CASSLDLGQGLSNTEAFF.

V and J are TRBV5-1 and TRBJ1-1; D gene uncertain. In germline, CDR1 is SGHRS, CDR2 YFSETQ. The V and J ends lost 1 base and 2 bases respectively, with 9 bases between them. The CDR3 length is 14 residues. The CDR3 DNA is TGCGCCAGCAGCTTGAGTCAAACTAACACTGAAGCTTTCTTT. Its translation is CASSLSQTNTEAFF.

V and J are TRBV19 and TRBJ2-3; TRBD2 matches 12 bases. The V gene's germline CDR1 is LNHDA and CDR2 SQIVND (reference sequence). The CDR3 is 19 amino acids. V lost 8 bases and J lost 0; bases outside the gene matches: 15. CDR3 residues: CASGRTGSSGGVSTDTQYF. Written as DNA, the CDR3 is TGTGCCAGTGGGAGAACTGGGTCTAGCGGGGGGGTAAGCACAGATACGCAGTATTTT.

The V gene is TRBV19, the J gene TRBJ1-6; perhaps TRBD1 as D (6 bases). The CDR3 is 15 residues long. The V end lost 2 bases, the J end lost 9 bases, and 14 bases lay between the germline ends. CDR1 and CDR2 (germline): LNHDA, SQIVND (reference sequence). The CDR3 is CASSIKQGLISPLHF. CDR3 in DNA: TGTGCCAGTAGTATAAAACAGGGATTGATTTCACCCCTCCACTTT.

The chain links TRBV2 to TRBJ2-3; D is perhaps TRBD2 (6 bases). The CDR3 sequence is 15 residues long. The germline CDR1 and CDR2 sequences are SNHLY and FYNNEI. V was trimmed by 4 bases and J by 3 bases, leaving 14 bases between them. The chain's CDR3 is CASSVEGGETDTQYF. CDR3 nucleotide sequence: TGTGCCAGCAGTGTTGAAGGAGGGGAGACAGATACGCAGTATTTT.

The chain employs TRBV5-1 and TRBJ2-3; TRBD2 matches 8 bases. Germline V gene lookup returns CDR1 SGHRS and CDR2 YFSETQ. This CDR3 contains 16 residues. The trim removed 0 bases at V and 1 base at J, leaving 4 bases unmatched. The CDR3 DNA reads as TGCGCCAGCAGCTTGGCACGGGGGGGGCGCACAGATACGCAGTATTTT. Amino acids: CASSLARGGRTDTQYF.

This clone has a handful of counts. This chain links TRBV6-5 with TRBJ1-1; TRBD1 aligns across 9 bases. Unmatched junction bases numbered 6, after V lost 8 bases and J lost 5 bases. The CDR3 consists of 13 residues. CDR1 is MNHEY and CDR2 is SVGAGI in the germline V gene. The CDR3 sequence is CASWNRGLTEAFF. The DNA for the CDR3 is TGTGCCAGCTGGAACAGGGGGCTTACTGAAGCTTTCTTT.

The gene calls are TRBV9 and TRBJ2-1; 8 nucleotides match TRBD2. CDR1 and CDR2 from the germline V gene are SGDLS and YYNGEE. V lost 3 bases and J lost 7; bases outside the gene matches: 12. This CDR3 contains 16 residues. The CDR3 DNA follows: TGTGCCAGCAGCGGTGAACGGGGGGGGCCAGTGAATGAGCAGTTCTTC. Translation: CASSGERGGPVNEQFF. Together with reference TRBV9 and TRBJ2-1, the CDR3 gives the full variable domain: DSGVTQTPKHLITATGQRVTLRCSPRSGDLSVYWYQQSLDQGLQFLIQYYNGEERAKGNILERFSAQQFPDLHSELNLSSLELGDSALYFCASSGERGGPVNEQFFGPGTRLTVL.

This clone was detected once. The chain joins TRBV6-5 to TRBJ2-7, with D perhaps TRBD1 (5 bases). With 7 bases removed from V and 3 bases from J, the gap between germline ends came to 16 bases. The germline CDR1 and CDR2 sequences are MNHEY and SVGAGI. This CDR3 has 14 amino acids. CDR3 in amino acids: CASTPRQGNYEQYF. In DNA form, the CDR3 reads TGTGCCAGCACCCCGCGGCAGGGTAACTACGAGCAGTACTTC.

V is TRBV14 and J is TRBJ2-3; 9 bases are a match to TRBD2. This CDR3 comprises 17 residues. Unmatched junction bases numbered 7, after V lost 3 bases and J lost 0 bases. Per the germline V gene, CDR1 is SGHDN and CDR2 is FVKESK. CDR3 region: CASSQSGGRPSTDTQYF. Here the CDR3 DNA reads TGTGCCAGCAGCCAGAGCGGGGGGCGCCCAAGCACAGATACGCAGTATTTT.

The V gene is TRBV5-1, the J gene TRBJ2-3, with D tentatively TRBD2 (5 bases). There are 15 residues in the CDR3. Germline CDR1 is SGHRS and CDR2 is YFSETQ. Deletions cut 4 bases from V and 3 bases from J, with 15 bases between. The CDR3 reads CASSLSGGATDTQYF. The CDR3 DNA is TGCGCCAGCAGCCTCTCAGGAGGCGCAACAGATACGCAGTATTTT. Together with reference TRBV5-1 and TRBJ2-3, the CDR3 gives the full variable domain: KAGVTQTPRYLIKTRGQQVTLSCSPISGHRSVSWYQQTPGQGLQFLFEYFSETQRNKGNFPGRFSGRQFSNSRSEMNVSTLELGDSALYLCASSLSGGATDTQYFGPGTRLTVL.

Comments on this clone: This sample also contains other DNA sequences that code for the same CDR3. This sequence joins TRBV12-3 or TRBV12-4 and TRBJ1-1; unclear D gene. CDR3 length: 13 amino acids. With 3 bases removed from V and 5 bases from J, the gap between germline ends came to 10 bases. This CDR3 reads CASSFAGGTEAFF. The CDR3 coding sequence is TGTGCCAGCAGTTTTGCAGGCGGGACTGAAGCTTTCTTT.

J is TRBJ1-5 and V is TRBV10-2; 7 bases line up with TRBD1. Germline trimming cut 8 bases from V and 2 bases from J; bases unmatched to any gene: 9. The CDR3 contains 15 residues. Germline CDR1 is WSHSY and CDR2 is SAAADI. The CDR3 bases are TGCGCCAGCGGCCAGGGACAGTTCGGCAATCAGCCCCAGCATTTT. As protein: CASGQGQFGNQPQHF.

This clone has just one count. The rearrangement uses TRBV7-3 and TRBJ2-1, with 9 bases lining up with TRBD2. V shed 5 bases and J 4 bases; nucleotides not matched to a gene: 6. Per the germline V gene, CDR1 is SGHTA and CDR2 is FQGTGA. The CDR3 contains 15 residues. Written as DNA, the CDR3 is TGTGCCAGCAGCCCCCAGCGGGGGGAATACAATGAGCAGTTCTTC. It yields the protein CASSPQRGEYNEQFF.

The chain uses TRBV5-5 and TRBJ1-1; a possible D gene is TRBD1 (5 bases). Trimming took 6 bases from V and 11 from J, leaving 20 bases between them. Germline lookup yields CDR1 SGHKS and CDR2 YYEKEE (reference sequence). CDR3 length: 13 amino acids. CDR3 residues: CASTGEGQGPAFF. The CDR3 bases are TGTGCCAGCACGGGGGAGGGGCAGGGCCCTGCTTTCTTT. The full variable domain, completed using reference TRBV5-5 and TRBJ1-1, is DAGVTQSPTHLIKTRGQQVTLRCSPISGHKSVSWYQQVLGQGPQFIFQYYEKEERGRGNFPDRFSARQFPNYSSELNVNALLLGDSALYLCASTGEGQGPAFFGQGTRLTVV.

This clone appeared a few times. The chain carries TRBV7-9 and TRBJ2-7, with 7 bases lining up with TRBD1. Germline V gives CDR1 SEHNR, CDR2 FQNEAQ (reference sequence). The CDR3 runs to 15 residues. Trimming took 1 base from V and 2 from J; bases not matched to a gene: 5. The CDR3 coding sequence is TGTGCCAGCAGCTTAGGGGAGACAGGGACCTACGAGCAGTACTTC. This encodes CASSLGETGTYEQYF.

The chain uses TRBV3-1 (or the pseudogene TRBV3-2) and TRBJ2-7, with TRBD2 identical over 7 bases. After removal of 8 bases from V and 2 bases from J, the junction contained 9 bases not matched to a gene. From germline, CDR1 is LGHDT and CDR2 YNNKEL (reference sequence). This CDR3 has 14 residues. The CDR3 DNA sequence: TGTGCCAGCGGGAGCCGGGGGGTTCCCTACGAGCAGTACTTC. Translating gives CASGSRGVPYEQYF.

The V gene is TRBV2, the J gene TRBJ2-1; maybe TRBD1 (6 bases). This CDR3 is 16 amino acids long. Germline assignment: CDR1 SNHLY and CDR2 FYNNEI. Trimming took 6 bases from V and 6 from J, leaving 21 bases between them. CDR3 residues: CASSQSQGMGVNEQFF. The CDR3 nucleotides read TGTGCCAGCAGCCAATCACAGGGTATGGGGGTCAATGAGCAGTTCTTC.

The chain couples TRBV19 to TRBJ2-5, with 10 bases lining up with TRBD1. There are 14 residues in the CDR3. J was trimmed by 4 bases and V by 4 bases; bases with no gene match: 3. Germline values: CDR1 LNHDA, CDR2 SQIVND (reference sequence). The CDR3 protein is CASSRDRGGETQYF. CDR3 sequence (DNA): TGTGCCAGTAGTAGGGACAGGGGAGGAGAGACCCAGTACTTC.

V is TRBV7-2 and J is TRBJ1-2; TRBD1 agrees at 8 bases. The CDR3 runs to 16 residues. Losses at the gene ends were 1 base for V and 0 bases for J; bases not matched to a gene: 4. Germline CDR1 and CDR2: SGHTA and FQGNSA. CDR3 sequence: CASSLGTGRSNYGYTF. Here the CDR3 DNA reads TGTGCCAGCAGCTTAGGGACAGGGCGGTCTAACTATGGCTACACCTTC.

The CDR3 loop is CASGQVNTEAFF. In DNA form, the CDR3 reads TGTGCCAGCGGCCAAGTGAACACTGAAGCTTTCTTT. The chain has TRBV6-5 and TRBJ1-1, with D uncertain. Trimming removed 8 bases from V and 0 bases from J, with 7 bases in between. From germline, CDR1 is MNHEY and CDR2 SVGAGI. The CDR3 runs 12 residues.

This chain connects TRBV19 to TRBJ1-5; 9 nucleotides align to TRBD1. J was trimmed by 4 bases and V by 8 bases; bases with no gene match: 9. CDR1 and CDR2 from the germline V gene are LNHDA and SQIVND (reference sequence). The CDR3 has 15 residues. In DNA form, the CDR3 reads TGTGCCAGTCGAAGGGGGGACAGGGCAAATCAGCCCCAGCATTTT. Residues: CASRRGDRANQPQHF.

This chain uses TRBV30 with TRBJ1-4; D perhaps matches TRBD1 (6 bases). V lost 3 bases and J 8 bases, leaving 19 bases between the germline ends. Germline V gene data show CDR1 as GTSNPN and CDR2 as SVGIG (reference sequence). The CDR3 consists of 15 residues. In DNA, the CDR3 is TGTGCCTGGAGGGAGAGGGCAGGGGCAGGGGAAAAACTGTTTTTT. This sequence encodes CAWRERAGAGEKLFF.

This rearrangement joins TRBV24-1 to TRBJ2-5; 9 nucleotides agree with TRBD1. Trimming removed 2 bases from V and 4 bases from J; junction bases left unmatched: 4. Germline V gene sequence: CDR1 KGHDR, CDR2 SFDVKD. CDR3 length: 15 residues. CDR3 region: CATSDSTTGGETQYF. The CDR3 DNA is TGTGCCACCAGTGATTCTACGACAGGGGGAGAGACCCAGTACTTC.

The CDR3 is CAETGFSTDTQYF. The CDR3 DNA follows: TGTGCCGAGACAGGTTTTAGCACAGATACGCAGTATTTT. The chain has TRBV2 and TRBJ2-3; a possible D gene is TRBD1 (6 bases). Between the trimmed V and J ends, which lost 11 bases and 0 bases, there was a span of 12 bases. Germline CDR1 SNHLY, CDR2 FYNNEI. This CDR3 spans 13 amino acids.